This T cell receptor beta chain stems from a study of vaccination effects on CD4 cells after COVID-19. Broader study findings: Late post-vaccination samples showed marked contraction of infection- and vaccine-induced clones. From healthy vaccinees, only 1 of 255 vaccine-induced clones also reacted to common cold coronaviruses.

Viral peptide pools were used in the ViraFEST assay to expand antigen-specific CD4+ T cells, and sequencing came afterward. Subsequent to a culture period of 10 to 11 days, CD4+ T cells were isolated. Vaccinated recipients, who were negative for nucleocapsid antibodies, had no history of SARS-CoV-2 infection. Every well got a few million PBMC, which were grown with about 9.2 IU/ml IL-2 and 8.5 to 10 ug/ml peptides. Fresh IL-2-containing medium replaced half the medium on days 3 and 7. Method: immunoSEQ multiplex PCR; TCRdb's copy keeps in-frame clones and lacks some. The table shows around 55,000 clones, with under 70% occurring only once. This clone came up a few times. Its antigen is still unknown. Germline V gene sequence: CDR1 SGDLS, CDR2 YYNGEE. V dropped 4 bases and J dropped 8 bases, with 25 bases sitting between them. This CDR3 is built from 17 residues.

This specimen consisted of CD4+ T cells from PBMCs cultured with SARS-CoV-2 spike peptides, obtained before COVID-19 vaccination. The clonotype originates from a human donor who received a COVID-19 vaccine. V and J are TRBV9 and TRBJ2-1; a weak D match, TRBD2 (6 bases). DNA of the CDR3: TGTGCCAGCAGCCCCCGGGGGTTAGCGGAGGCAACCGATGAGCAGTTCTTC. Amino acids: CASSPRGLAEATDEQFF.